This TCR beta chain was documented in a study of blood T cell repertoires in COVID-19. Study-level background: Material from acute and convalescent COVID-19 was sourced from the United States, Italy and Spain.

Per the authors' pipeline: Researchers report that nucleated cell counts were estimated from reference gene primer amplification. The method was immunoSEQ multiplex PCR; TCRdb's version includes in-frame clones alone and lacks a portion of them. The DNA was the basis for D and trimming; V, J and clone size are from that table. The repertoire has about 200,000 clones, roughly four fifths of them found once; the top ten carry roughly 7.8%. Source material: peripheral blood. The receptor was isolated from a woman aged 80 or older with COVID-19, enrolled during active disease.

This CDR3 is CASSFRDRSTDTQYF. The CDR3 bases are TGTGCCAGCAGTTTCCGGGACAGGAGCACAGATACGCAGTATTTT. The chain joins TRBV6-5 to TRBJ2-3, with 8 bases identical to TRBD1. This CDR3 spans 15 amino acids. V shed 4 bases and J 0 bases; nucleotides not matched to a gene: 3. Looked up from germline, CDR1 is MNHEY and CDR2 is SVGAGI.